These T cell receptor beta chains were read from a single sample in a study of cytomegalovirus exposure and HLA in healthy donors. Some clones are missing from TCRdb's copy, which holds only in-frame ones; the method was immunoSEQ multiplex PCR. There are 85,000 to 95,000 clones in the sample; around 8% occur only once, and 2.3% lies in the top ten. Sequencing was carried out using PBMCs. The receptor source for this set is a man in his fifties or sixties in good health and CMV-seronegative. Each CDR3 is given with its conserved first and last residue. A D gene is named only where the DNA matches it firmly. Clone size is given for some rows only: seen once, a few or many times, or a class if the clone is expanded.

j_call d_call clone_size v_call cdr3_aa cdr3_nt
TRBJ1-2 TRBD1 few TRBV6-1 CASSEVWTGLLNYGYTF TGTGCCAGCAGTGAAGTGTGGACAGGGCTCTTGAACTATGGCTACACCTTC
TRBJ2-1 - - TRBV5-5 CASSRELLSYNEQFF TGTGCCAGCAGTCGAGAGCTGTTATCCTACAATGAGCAGTTCTTC
TRBJ1-1 - few TRBV9 CASSVGANTEAFF TGTGCCAGCAGCGTAGGCGCGAACACTGAAGCTTTCTTT
TRBJ2-2 - - TRBV19 CASSPVRNTGELFF TGTGCCAGTAGCCCCGTTAGAAACACCGGGGAGCTGTTTTTT
TRBJ2-3 - - TRBV28 CASSPRGSGSGDTQYF TGTGCCAGCAGTCCCCGGGGGAGCGGGTCAGGAGATACGCAGTATTTT
TRBJ2-7 - - TRBV28 CASSFAQGDYYEQYF TGTGCCAGCAGTTTTGCACAGGGGGACTACTACGAGCAGTACTTC
TRBJ2-3 - few TRBV29-1 CSASVENTDTQYF TGCAGCGCCTCAGTCGAAAACACAGATACGCAGTATTTT
TRBJ2-7 - - TRBV5-1 CASSLAGRSEQYF TGCGCCAGCAGCTTGGCAGGGCGATCCGAGCAGTACTTC
TRBJ2-7 TRBD1 - TRBV2 CASSEALPWGQSYEQYF TGTGCCAGCAGTGAAGCGCTTCCTTGGGGACAGTCGTACGAGCAGTACTTC
TRBJ2-7 TRBD1 few TRBV28 CASSFSRQGTYEQYF TGTGCCAGCAGTTTCTCGAGACAGGGTACCTACGAGCAGTACTTC
TRBJ2-5 TRBD2 - TRBV2 CARGGAGGSYQETQYF TGTGCCAGGGGGGGAGCGGGGGGATCGTACCAAGAGACCCAGTACTTC
TRBJ1-2 TRBD1 - TRBV5-8 CASSLEGSRGHYGYTF TGTGCCAGCAGCTTGGAAGGATCAAGGGGGCACTATGGCTACACCTTC
TRBJ2-7 TRBD2 few TRBV28 CASNSAGGPNEQYF TGTGCCAGCAATTCAGCGGGGGGGCCCAACGAGCAGTACTTC
TRBJ1-1 - - TRBV28 CASTPIGAAGRGTEAFF TGTGCCAGCACCCCCATAGGGGCAGCGGGTCGGGGCACTGAAGCTTTCTTT
TRBJ2-1 TRBD1 few TRBV30 CAWSQGASYNEQFF TGTGCCTGGTCACAGGGGGCGTCCTACAATGAGCAGTTCTTC
TRBJ2-7 - - TRBV28 CASRALGQGFYEQYF TGTGCCAGCAGGGCCTTGGGGCAGGGGTTCTACGAGCAGTACTTC
TRBJ1-5 - few TRBV19 CASSTLSQPQHF TGTGCCAGTAGTACCCTAAGTCAGCCCCAGCATTTT
TRBJ1-1 - - TRBV27 CASSLSETEAFF TGTGCCAGCAGTTTATCAGAGACTGAAGCTTTCTTT
TRBJ2-5 TRBD1 - TRBV6-1 CASSEQRDRAFGQYF TGTGCCAGCAGTGAACAACGGGACAGGGCATTCGGGCAGTACTTC
TRBJ2-7 - few TRBV28 CASSSPGSSAGEQYF TGTGCCAGCAGTAGCCCGGGATCGTCGGCGGGTGAGCAGTACTTC
TRBJ1-2 TRBD1 - TRBV19 CASSKDDRVVGYTF TGTGCCAGTAGTAAAGACGACAGGGTTGTTGGCTACACCTTC
TRBJ2-7 TRBD1 - TRBV10-2 CASRAGQGDYEQYF TGCGCCAGCAGGGCGGGACAGGGGGACTACGAGCAGTACTTC
TRBJ2-2 - few TRBV10-3 CASEQGGFGELFF TGTGCATCCGAGCAGGGAGGATTCGGGGAGCTGTTTTTT
TRBJ1-5 - few TRBV5-8 CASSLAERQHF TGTGCCAGCAGCTTGGCAGAGCGCCAGCATTTT
TRBJ2-1 TRBD1 few TRBV5-4 CASSPGQGAYNEQFF TGTGCCAGCAGCCCCGGACAGGGGGCCTACAATGAGCAGTTCTTC
TRBJ1-4 TRBD1 - TRBV6-1 CASSGQVSNEKLFF TGTGCCAGCAGCGGACAGGTGTCTAATGAAAAACTGTTTTTT
TRBJ1-1 TRBD1 - TRBV7-9 CASSPWTGRDTEAFF TGTGCCAGCAGCCCCTGGACAGGGCGGGACACTGAAGCTTTCTTT
TRBJ2-1 - - TRBV18 CASSPLSGISYNEQFF TGTGCCAGCTCACCACTATCAGGAATCTCCTACAATGAGCAGTTCTTC
TRBJ2-3 TRBD1 few TRBV4-1 CASSRADRETDTQYF TGCGCCAGCAGCCGGGCAGACAGGGAAACAGATACGCAGTATTTT
TRBJ2-1 TRBD2 - TRBV11-2 CASSFGGASGGIDEQFF TGTGCCAGCAGCTTCGGAGGGGCTAGCGGGGGGATCGATGAGCAGTTCTTC
TRBJ2-2 - many TRBV27 CASSLKTQLTGELFF TGTGCCAGCAGTTTAAAGACTCAATTAACCGGGGAGCTGTTTTTT